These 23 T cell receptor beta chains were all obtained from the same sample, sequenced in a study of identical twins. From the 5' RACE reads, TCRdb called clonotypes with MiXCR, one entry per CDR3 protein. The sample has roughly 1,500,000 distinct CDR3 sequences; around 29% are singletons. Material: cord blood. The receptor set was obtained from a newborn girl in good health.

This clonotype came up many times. CDR3 coding DNA: TGCAGCGTTGGCCGGGACTCCGGCTATTACGAGCAGTACTTC. This gives the protein CSVGRDSGYYEQYF. The chain links TRBV29-1 to TRBJ2-7; tentative D call: TRBD2 (6 bases). Per the germline V gene, CDR1 is SQVTM and CDR2 is ANQGSEA. The CDR3 sequence is 14 residues long. Trimming cost V 4 bases and J 4 bases, with 17 bases left between them.

The CDR3 sequence: CASSPDRAIQETQYF. CDR3 in DNA: TGTGCCAGCAGTCCGGACAGGGCCATCCAAGAGACCCAGTACTTC. The chain uses TRBV2 and TRBJ2-5; 8 nucleotides align to TRBD1. The junction had 6 bases not matched to a gene; V was cut back by 5 bases and J by 1 base. Germline CDR1 reads SNHLY; CDR2 reads FYNNEI. The CDR3 is 15 residues long.

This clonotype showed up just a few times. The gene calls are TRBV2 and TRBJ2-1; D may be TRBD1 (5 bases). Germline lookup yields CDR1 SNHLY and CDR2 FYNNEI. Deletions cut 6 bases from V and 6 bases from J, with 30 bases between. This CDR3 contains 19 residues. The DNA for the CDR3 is TGTGCCAGCAGGGGGCCTCGGCTTAGGGCCCTCGTAAGTGGCAATGAGCAGTTCTTC. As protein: CASRGPRLRALVSGNEQFF.

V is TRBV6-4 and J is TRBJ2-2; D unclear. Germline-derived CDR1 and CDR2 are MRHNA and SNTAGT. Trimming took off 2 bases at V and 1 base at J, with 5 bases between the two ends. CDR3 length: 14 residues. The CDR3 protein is CASSDPGNTGELFF. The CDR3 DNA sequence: TGTGCCAGCAGTGACCCAGGGAACACCGGGGAGCTGTTTTTT.

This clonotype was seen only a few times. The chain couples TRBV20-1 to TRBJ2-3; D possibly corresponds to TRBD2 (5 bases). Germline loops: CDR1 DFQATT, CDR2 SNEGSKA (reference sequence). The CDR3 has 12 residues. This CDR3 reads CNGLPSTDTQYF. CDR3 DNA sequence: TGCAACGGACTTCCGAGCACAGATACGCAGTATTTT.

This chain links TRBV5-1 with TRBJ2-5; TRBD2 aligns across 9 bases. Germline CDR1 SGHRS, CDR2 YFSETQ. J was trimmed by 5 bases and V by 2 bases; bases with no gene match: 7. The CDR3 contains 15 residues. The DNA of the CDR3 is TGCGCCAGCAGCTTACACGCAAGCGGGAGGGAGACCCAGTACTTC. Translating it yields CASSLHASGRETQYF.

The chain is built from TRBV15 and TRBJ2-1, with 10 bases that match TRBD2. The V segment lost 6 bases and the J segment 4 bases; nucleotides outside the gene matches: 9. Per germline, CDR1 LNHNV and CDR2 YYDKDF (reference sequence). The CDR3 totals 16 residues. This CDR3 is CATREATSGFYNEQFF. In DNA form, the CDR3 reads TGTGCCACCAGGGAAGCGACTAGCGGGTTTTACAATGAGCAGTTCTTC.

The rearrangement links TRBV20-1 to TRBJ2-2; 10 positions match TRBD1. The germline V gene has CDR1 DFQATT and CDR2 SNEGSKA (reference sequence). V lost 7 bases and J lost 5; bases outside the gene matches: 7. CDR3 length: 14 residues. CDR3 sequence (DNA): TGCAGTGGACGACAGGGGGCTTCAACCGGGGAGCTGTTTTTT. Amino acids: CSGRQGASTGELFF.

CDR3 amino acids: CASSLRGRGLAHSEQFF. The CDR3 DNA is TGTGCCAGCAGTTTAAGGGGTAGGGGACTAGCCCACAGTGAGCAGTTCTTC. The chain is built from TRBV27 and TRBJ2-1; TRBD2 matches at 9 bases. Germline loops: CDR1 MNHEY, CDR2 SMNVEV (reference sequence). The CDR3 runs 17 residues. V lost 2 bases, J lost 9 bases, and 14 bases stayed unmatched.

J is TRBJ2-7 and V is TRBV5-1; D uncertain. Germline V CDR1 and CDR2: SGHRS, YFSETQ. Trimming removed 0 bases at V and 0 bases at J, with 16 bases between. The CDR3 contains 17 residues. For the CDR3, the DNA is TGCGCCAGCAGCTTGGCGATGATCAGCCTCAGCTCCTACGAGCAGTACTTC. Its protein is CASSLAMISLSSYEQYF.

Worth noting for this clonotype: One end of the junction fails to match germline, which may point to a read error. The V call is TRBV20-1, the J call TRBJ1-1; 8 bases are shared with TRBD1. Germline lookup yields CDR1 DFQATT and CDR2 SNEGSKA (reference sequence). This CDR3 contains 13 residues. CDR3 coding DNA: TGCAGTGCTAGCAGGGGGCTGAACACTGAAGTTTTCTTT. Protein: CSASRGLNTEVFF.

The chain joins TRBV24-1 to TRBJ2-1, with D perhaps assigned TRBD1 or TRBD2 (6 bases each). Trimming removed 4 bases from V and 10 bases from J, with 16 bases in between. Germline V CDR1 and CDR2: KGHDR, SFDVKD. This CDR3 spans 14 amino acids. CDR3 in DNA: TGTGCCACCAGTGAGCGGGGCCTTAGGGGGGAGCAGTTCTTC. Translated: CATSERGLRGEQFF.

The CDR3 DNA reads TGCAGTGGCCTAGCGGGGAACTACAATGAGCAGTTCTTC. Protein product: CSGLAGNYNEQFF. The rearrangement joins TRBV20-1 to TRBJ2-1; 9 positions match TRBD2. This CDR3 has 13 amino acids. CDR1 and CDR2 from the germline V gene are DFQATT and SNEGSKA (reference sequence). J gave up 3 bases and V 7 bases, and 4 bases lay outside the gene matches.

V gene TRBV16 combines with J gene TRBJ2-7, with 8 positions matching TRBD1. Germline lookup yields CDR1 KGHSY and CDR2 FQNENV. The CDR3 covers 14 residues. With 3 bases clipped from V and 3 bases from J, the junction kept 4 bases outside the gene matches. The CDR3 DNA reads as TGTGCCAGCAGCCAGAGCGGACAGGGCTACGAGCAGTACTTC. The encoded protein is CASSQSGQGYEQYF.

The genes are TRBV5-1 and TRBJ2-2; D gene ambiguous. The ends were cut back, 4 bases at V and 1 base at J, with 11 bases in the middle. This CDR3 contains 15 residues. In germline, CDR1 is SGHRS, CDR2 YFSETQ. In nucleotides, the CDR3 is TGCGCCAGCAGCCGCCTACCGGGGAACACCGGGGAGCTGTTTTTT. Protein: CASSRLPGNTGELFF.

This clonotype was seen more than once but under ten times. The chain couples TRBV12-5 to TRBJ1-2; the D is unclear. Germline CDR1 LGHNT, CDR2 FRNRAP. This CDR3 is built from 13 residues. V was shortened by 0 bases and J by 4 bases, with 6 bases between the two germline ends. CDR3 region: CASGLVRGYGYTF. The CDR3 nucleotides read TGTGCTAGTGGTTTGGTACGGGGCTATGGCTACACCTTC.

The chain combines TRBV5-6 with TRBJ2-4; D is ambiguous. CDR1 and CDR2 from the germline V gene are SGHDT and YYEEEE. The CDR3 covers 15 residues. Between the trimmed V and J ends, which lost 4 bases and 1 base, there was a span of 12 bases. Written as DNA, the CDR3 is TGTGCCAGCAGCCTACCGTCCGAGGCCAAAAACATTCAGTACTTC. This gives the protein CASSLPSEAKNIQYF.

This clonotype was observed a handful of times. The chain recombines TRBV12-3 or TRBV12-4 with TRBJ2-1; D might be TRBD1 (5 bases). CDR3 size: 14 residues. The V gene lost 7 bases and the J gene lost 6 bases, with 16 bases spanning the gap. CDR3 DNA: TGTGCCAGCAAACCTTCCAGGGATAGCAATGAGCAGTTCTTC. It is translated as CASKPSRDSNEQFF.

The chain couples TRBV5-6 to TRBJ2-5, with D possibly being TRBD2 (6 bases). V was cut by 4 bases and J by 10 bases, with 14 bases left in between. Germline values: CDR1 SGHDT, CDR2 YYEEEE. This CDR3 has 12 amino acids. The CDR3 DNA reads TGTGCCAGCAGCCGGACTACAAAGGACCAGTACTTC. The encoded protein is CASSRTTKDQYF.

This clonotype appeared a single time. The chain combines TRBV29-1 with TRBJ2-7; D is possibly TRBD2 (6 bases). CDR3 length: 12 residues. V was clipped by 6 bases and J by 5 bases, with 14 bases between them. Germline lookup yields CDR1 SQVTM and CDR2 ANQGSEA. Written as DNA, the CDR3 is TGCAGCGTAAGTAGCGGATCCCACGAGCAGTACTTC. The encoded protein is CSVSSGSHEQYF.

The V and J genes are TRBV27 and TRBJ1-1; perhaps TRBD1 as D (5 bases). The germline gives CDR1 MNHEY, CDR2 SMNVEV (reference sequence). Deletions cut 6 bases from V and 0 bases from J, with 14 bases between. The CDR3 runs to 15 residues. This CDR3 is CASSFYGGMNTEAFF. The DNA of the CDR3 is TGTGCCAGCAGCTTTTACGGGGGGATGAACACTGAAGCTTTCTTT.

The CDR3 here is CASMGGQPQHF. The CDR3 nucleotides read TGTGCCAGCATGGGAGGACAGCCCCAGCATTTT. The chain employs TRBV6-6 and TRBJ1-5; D is ambiguous. This CDR3 has 11 residues. V lost 7 bases, J lost 7 bases, and 8 bases lay in between. Per germline, CDR1 MNHNY and CDR2 SVGAGI (reference sequence).

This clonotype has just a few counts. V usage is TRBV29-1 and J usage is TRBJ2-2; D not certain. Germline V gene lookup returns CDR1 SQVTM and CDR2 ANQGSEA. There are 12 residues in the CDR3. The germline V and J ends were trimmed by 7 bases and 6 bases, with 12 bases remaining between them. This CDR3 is CSGRRSSGELFF. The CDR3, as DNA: TGCAGCGGGAGACGGAGTTCCGGGGAGCTGTTTTTT.